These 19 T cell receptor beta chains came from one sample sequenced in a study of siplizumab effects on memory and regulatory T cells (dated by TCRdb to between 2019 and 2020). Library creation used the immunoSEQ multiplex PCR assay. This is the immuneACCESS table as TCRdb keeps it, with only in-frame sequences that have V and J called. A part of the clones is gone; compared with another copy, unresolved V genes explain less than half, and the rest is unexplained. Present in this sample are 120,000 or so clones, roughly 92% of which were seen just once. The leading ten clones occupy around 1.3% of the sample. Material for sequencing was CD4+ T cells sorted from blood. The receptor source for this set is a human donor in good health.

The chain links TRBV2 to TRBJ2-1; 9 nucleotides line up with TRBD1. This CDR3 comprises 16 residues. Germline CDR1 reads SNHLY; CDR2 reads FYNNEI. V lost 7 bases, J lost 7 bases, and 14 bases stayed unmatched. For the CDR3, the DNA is TGTGCCAGCAACCTGGCACCGGGACAGGGTGAAAATGAGCAGTTCTTC. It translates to CASNLAPGQGENEQFF.

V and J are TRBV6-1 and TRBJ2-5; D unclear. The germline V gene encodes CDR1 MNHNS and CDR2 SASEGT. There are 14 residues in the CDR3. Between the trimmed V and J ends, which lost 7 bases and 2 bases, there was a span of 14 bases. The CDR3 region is CASNPRRRQETQYF. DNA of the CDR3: TGTGCCAGCAATCCTAGGCGCAGGCAAGAGACCCAGTACTTC.

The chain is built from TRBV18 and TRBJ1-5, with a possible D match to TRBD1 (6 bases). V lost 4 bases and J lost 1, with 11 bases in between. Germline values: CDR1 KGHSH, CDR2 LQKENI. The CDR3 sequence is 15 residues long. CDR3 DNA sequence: TGTGCCAGCTCACAGGGACATATAAGCAATCAGCCCCAGCATTTT. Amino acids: CASSQGHISNQPQHF. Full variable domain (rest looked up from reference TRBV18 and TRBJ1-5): NAGVMQNPRHLVRRRGQEARLRCSPMKGHSHVYWYRQLPEEGLKFMVYLQKENIIDESGMPKERFSAEFPKEGPSILRIQQVVRGDSAAYFCASSQGHISNQPQHFGDGTRLSIL.

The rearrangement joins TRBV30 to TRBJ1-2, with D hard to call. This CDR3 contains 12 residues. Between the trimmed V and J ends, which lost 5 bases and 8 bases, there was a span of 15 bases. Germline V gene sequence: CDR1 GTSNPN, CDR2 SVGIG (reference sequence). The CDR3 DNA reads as TGTGCCTGGCAGGCCGGAACGGGAGGCTACACCTTC. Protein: CAWQAGTGGYTF.

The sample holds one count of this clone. CDR3 sequence: CASSPDRGDEQYF. The CDR3 nucleotides are TGCGCCAGCAGCCCTGACAGGGGTGACGAGCAGTACTTC. The V and J genes are TRBV5-1 and TRBJ2-7; TRBD1 aligns across 8 bases. The CDR3 covers 13 residues. The junction had 5 bases not matched to a gene; V was cut back by 4 bases and J by 5 bases. Germline V gives CDR1 SGHRS, CDR2 YFSETQ.

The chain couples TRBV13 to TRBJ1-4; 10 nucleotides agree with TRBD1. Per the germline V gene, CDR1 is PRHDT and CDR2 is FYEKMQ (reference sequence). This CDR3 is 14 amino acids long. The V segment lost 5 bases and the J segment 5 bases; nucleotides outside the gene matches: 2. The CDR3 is CASSRDRGNEKLFF. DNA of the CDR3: TGTGCCAGCAGCCGGGACAGGGGAAATGAAAAACTGTTTTTT. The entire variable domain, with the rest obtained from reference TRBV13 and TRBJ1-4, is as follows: AAGVIQSPRHLIKEKRETATLKCYPIPRHDTVYWYQQGPGQDPQFLISFYEKMQSDKGSIPDRFSAQQFSDYHSELNMSSLELGDSALYFCASSRDRGNEKLFFGSGTQLSVL.

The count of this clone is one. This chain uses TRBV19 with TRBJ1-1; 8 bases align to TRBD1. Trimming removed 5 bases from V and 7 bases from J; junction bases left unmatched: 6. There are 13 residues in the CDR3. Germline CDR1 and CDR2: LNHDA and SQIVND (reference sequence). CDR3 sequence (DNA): TGTGCCAGTAGTGCGGACAGGGTAATTGAAGCTTTCTTT. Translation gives CASSADRVIEAFF.

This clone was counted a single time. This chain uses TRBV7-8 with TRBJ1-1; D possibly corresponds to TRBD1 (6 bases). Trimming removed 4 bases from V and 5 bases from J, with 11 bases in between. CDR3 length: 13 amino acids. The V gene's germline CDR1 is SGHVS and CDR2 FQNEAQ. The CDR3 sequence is CASSSKRGTEAFF. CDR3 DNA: TGTGCCAGCAGCTCCAAGAGGGGGACTGAAGCTTTCTTT.

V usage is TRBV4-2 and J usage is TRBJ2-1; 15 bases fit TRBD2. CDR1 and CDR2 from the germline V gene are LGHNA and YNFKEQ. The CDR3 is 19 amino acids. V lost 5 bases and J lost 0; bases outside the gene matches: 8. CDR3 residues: CASSLSGTSGGRSYNEQFF. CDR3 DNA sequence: TGTGCCAGCAGCTTATCCGGGACTAGCGGGGGGCGCTCCTACAATGAGCAGTTCTTC.

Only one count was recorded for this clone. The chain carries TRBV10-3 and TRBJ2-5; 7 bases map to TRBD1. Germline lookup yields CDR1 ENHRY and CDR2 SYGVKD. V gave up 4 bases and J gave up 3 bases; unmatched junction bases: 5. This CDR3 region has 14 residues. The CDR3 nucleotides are TGTGCCATCAGTGGAGGGGGCAGCGAAGAGACCCAGTACTTC. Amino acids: CAISGGGSEETQYF.

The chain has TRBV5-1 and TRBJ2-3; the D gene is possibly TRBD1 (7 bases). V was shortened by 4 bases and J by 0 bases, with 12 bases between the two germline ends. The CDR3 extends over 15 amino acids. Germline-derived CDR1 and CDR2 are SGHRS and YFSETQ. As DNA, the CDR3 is TGCGCCAGCAGCCCGCGGGACAGCAGCACAGATACGCAGTATTTT. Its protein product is CASSPRDSSTDTQYF.

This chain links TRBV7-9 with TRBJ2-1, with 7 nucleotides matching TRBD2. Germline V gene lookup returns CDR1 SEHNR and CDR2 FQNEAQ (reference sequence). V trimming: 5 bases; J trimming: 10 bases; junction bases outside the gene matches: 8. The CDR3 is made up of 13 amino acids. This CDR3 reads CASSTSRGEEQFF. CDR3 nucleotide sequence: TGTGCCAGCAGCACCAGCCGGGGGGAGGAGCAGTTCTTC.

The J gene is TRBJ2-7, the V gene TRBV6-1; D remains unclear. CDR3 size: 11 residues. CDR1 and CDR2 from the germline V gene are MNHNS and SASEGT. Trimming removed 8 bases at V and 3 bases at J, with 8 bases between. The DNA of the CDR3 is TGTGCCAGCGCCAGACTCTACGAGCAGTACTTC. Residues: CASARLYEQYF.

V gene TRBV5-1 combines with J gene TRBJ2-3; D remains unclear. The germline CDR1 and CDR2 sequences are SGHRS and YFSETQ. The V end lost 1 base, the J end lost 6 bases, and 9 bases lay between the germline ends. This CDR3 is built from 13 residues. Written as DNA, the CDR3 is TGCGCCAGCAGCTTGCAAACGGCGGATACGCAGTATTTT. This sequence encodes CASSLQTADTQYF.

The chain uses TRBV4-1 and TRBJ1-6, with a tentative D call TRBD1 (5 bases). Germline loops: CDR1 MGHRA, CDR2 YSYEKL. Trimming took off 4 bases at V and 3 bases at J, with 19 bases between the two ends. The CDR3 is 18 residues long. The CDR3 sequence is CASSLTGPGADYNSPLHF. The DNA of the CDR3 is TGCGCCAGCAGCCTTACAGGCCCCGGGGCTGACTATAATTCACCCCTCCACTTT.

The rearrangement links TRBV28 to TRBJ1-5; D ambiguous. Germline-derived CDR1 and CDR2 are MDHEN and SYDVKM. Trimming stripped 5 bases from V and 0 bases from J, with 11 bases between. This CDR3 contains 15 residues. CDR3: CASSIPADSNQPQHF. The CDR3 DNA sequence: TGTGCCAGCAGTATCCCAGCGGATAGCAATCAGCCCCAGCATTTT.

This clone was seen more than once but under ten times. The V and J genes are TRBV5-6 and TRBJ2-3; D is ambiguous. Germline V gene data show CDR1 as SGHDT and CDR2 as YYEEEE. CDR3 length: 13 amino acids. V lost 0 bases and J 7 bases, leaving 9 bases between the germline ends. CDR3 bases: TGTGCCAGCAGCTTGGTCGAGGTTAATACGCAGTATTTT. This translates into CASSLVEVNTQYF.

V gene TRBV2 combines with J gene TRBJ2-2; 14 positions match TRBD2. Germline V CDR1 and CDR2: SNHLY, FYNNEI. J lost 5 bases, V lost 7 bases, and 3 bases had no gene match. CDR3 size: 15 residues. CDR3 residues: CASTGTSGGTGELFF. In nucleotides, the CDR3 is TGTGCCAGCACAGGGACTAGCGGGGGTACCGGGGAGCTGTTTTTT.

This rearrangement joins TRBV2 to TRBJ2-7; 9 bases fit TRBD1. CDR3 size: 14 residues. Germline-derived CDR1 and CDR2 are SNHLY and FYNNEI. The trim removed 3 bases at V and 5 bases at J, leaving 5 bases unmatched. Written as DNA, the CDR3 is TGTGCCAGCAGTGAGACGGACAGGGGCCACGAGCAGTACTTC. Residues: CASSETDRGHEQYF.